This TCR beta chain emerged from a study of blood T cell repertoires in COVID-19. Study background: Samples came from the United States, Italy and Spain, spanning acute and convalescent COVID-19. T cells, B-cell-depleted T cells, or PBMCs supplied cDNA or gDNA.

This clone appeared once. As originally analysed: Estimates of nucleated cell counts were drawn from the amplification of reference gene primers. The assay was immunoSEQ multiplex PCR, and TCRdb's table has in-frame clones only and misses some. D and trimming were read from the DNA, whereas the V and J calls and clone size are those reported in that table. There are roughly 100,000 clones in the sample; roughly 80% occur only once, and 26% lies in the top ten. V was pared by 6 bases and J by 6 bases, with 9 bases of the junction left unmatched. Germline V gene sequence: CDR1 MDHEN, CDR2 SYDVKM. The CDR3 loop spans 14 amino acids.

The chain combines TRBV28 with TRBJ2-7; 9 bases are a match to TRBD1. The sequence was collected from a man aged 55 to 70 with acute or convalescent COVID-19. Sequencing was done on a sample of peripheral blood. This chain's CDR3 is CASRARDRVLEQYF. The CDR3 DNA reads TGTGCCAGCAGGGCACGGGACAGGGTACTCGAGCAGTACTTC.